This T cell receptor beta chain was captured by sequencing in a study of cytomegalovirus exposure and HLA in healthy donors (dated by TCRdb to about 2017). About the full investigation: An earlier analysis of some 620 of the donors reported 276 Gb of sequence data and approximately 120 million unique TCR beta sequences obtained from around 190 million T cells. Approximately 300 gigabases of sequencing data and 91 million or so unique TCR sequences made up an early release that covered under 750 HLA-typed donors. Of the 350 to 450 genotyped donors, 81% fell in the genetic ancestry cluster associated with self-reported Caucasian donors. The study aimed to test whether signatures of past pathogen exposure could be identified by cataloging public T cell receptors. The study used immunosequencing to profile the T cell repertoires of under 700 subjects and linked those repertoires to cytomegalovirus serostatus. A separate validation cohort of some 130 different subjects was used in addition to the 666-subject first cohort. To predict cytomegalovirus infection status, the study combined high-throughput TCR immunosequencing, statistical association of individual TCRs with disease status, and machine learning. A later analysis re-examined previously published TCR beta repertoires from roughly 650 donors and added high-resolution HLA genotyping to investigate patterns of TCR occurrence. Rather than using new phenotypic data, the later analysis identified candidate immune exposures from TCR beta sequences and from how often those sequences occurred across donors. An earlier analysis of approximately 500 of the donors applied high-throughput TCR beta sequencing to assess whether each TCR beta V gene segment acted as functional or pseudogenic. Donor age, sex, ethnicity and CMV serostatus were compiled alongside the repertoire data. In a later genetic analysis, genome-wide SNP genotypes for about three fifths of the 666 donors were used, and that subset was treated as a discovery cohort. Every repertoire in the discovery cohort had been generated on one and the same sequencing platform. HLA typing covered class I and class II loci at four-digit resolution. The number of donors typed differed by locus, with roughly 620-640 for A, B, C, DRB1 and DQB1, around 560 for DQA1, under 610 for DPA1, and around 450 for DPB1. Roughly 5 DR-DQ haplotypes were handled as single units for association and clustering because linkage in the cohort was strong. On average, 235,054 unique TCR beta nucleotide sequences were sequenced per donor among a few hundred genotyped donors of the cohort, with about 17% of those sequences being non-productive. Overall study outcomes, separate from this receptor: Presence/absence analyses assumed roughly uniform sequencing depth across donors, an assumption that may not hold. The only immune exposure information available for the cohort was CMV serostatus. In both the original and validation cohorts, the classifier was reported to diagnose cytomegalovirus status with high specificity and sensitivity. The cohort was sequenced for TCR beta chains only, and without alpha or paired-chain data the features that could be detected were limited. A later analysis found that TCR association rates varied across HLA loci, with DRB1 alleles showing the most associated TCRs and HLA-C alleles the fewest. Most TCR sequences were observed very rarely across donors, whereas some public TCRs were present in many individuals. Some IMGT-functional V segments, including TRBV6-2 and TRBV6-3, could not be distinguished by the 87-base-pair reads and were therefore excluded. The authors suggested that the approach could potentially be extended to other disease states and immunological phenotypes. Linkage disequilibrium might explain the correlated functional status among segregating V segments, but an unknown experimental factor could not be excluded. In a later genetic analysis, a missense DCLRE1C variant was associated with V-gene and J-gene trimming of TCR beta chains, and the association was replicated in an independent cohort. In a later analysis, HLA-associated TCR beta chains showed more clonal expansion and lower generation probabilities than non-associated chains that were equally common. A further reported finding was that TCR beta sequences accurately predicted the HLA-A and HLA-B alleles for most subjects in the first cohort. Specific HLA alleles were associated with over 15,000 TCR beta sequences at a false discovery rate of 0.05 in a later analysis. Assigning TCR associations to individual alleles was difficult when HLA alleles, especially DR and DQ, strongly co-occurred. A later analysis reported that several top co-occurrence clusters appeared linked to parvovirus B19, influenza, CMV and Epstein-Barr virus. A few of the identified cytomegalovirus-associated TCR beta chains were confirmed in vitro to be specific for cytomegalovirus antigens. Compared with the approximately 700-donor mean, donors in an Asian-associated ancestry cluster had fewer N-insertions in productive TCRs, according to a later genetic analysis. A group of highly shared sequence variants was considered likely to be a technical artifact of the sequencing pipeline. A later analysis found that most CMV-associated TCR beta chains appeared HLA-restricted, with HLA associations seemingly driven largely by CMV exposure. In an earlier analysis of 587 of the donors, most TCR beta V segments appeared in productive rearrangements about 87% or about 30% of the time, broadly matching IMGT annotations. Because counts were too low, seventeen rarely observed V segments, including chromosome 9 orphons, were excluded from the earlier analysis of roughly 580 of the donors. Because some donors lacked HLA typing at each locus, the association tests relied only on the typed subset. A total of fewer than 200 TCR beta chains were listed by the study as associated with cytomegalovirus.

Unmatched junction bases come to 9, with V trimmed by 3 bases and J by 7 bases. CDR1 and CDR2, looked up from the germline V gene, are LGHNA and YNFKEQ. Reading from cysteine to phenylalanine, the CDR3 counts 16 amino acids. CDR3 DNA only is kept here, 48 bases in frame from base 1. Receptor libraries were prepared by the immunoSEQ multiplex PCR assay. For the multiplex PCR, a mixture combining 60 forward primers for TCR Vbeta segments and 13 reverse primers for TCR Jbeta segments was used. The CDR3 region of rearranged TCR beta genes was amplified from genomic DNA with a multiplex PCR assay. The Illumina HiSeq System was used to sequence the amplified TCR beta libraries as 87-base-pair reads. Per the original workflow: Across the 670 or so repertoires, a later analysis counted some 80 million unique TCR beta chains, roughly 11 million of which were shared by at least two donors. A nearest-neighbor algorithm error-corrected the raw reads and collapsed the reads into unique sequences, merging closely related sequences to remove PCR and sequencing errors. V, D and J gene segments were assigned by aligning CDR3 sequences to IMGT reference sequences. For a sequence to be retained, a match of at least six nucleotides was required to both a V gene segment and a J gene segment. A rearrangement counted as productive if the CDR3 had no stop codons and remained in frame with V and J, and every other rearrangement counted as non-productive. CDR3 was defined by IMGT convention, running from the second conserved V-encoded cysteine to the conserved J-encoded phenylalanine. The earlier analysis of roughly 590 of the donors excluded sequences that lacked an unambiguous match to a single V gene segment. In an earlier analysis of a few hundred of the donors, V segments were called functional above 56.7% productive rearrangements and were called segregating when the between-donor standard deviation exceeded 5%. A statistical classification framework was built for diagnosing cytomegalovirus status from the catalog of TCR beta chain sequences. A later analysis assigned V and J genes by comparing TCR nucleotide sequences with IMGT/GENE-DB human TR gene sequences. In a later analysis, CDR3 sequences and most-parsimonious VDJ recombination scenarios were assigned using the TCRdist pipeline. In a later analysis, every TCR beta chain was defined by the combination of its CDR3 amino acid sequence and its V-gene family, and reads without a unique V-gene family were dropped. In a later analysis, around 600 highly shared, low-generation-probability nucleotide sequences were removed to address suspected cross-contamination and a sequencing artifact. A later analysis calculated a clonal expansion index for each public chain from normalized within-repertoire ranks of inferred template counts. A later analysis computed generation probabilities with a VDJ recombination model fitted to out-of-frame rearrangements, and checked the results against IGoR. In a later analysis, TCR-TCR, TCR-HLA and TCR-CMV co-occurrence was scored with hypergeometric tests, and a repertoire-size bias correction was applied to TCR pairs. In a later analysis, false discovery rates were estimated by permuting HLA or CMV assignments 20 times. In a later analysis, co-occurring TCRs were grouped with DBSCAN, and TCRdist sequence similarity was added when clustering was performed within HLA-allele-positive subsets. Co-occurrence clustering excluded repertoires with fewer than 30,000 or more than 120,000 public chains, plus five with anomalous nucleotide sharing. TCRdb obtained this table from immuneACCESS and retained in-frame rearrangements with V and J assigned. These tables miss some clones; where compared with another copy, unresolved V genes account for less than half of the shortfall, and the remainder is unexplained. The V and J calls and clone size come from that table; D and trimming were worked out from the DNA. The sample table contains around 150,000 clones; only one count was recorded for about 88% of them. Of the sample, about 2% is held by the ten largest clones.

The cohort consisted of 666 healthy bone marrow donors. Cohort members were all nominally healthy when sampled, although unrecorded immune exposures were likely present. The donor tested CMV seropositive and was one of the 289 seropositive cohort members. Every donor gave a peripheral blood sample, and the peripheral blood mononuclear cells from that sample were used for TCR beta sequencing. The Qiagen DNeasy Blood Extraction Kit was used to extract genomic DNA from the blood cell samples. As regards this clone: Its cognate antigen has yet to be identified. Within one base of it there is no much larger clone, and no base qualities were kept.

Material for sequencing was PBMCs. The source is a man aged 18-30 years in good health and CMV-seropositive. The receptor chain draws on TRBV4-2 and TRBJ2-3, with TRBD2 matching 11 junction bases. The CDR3 region reads CASSQVTSGDPYTQYF. The bases read TGTGCCAGCAGCCAGGTGACTAGCGGGGATCCTTATACGCAGTATTTT.